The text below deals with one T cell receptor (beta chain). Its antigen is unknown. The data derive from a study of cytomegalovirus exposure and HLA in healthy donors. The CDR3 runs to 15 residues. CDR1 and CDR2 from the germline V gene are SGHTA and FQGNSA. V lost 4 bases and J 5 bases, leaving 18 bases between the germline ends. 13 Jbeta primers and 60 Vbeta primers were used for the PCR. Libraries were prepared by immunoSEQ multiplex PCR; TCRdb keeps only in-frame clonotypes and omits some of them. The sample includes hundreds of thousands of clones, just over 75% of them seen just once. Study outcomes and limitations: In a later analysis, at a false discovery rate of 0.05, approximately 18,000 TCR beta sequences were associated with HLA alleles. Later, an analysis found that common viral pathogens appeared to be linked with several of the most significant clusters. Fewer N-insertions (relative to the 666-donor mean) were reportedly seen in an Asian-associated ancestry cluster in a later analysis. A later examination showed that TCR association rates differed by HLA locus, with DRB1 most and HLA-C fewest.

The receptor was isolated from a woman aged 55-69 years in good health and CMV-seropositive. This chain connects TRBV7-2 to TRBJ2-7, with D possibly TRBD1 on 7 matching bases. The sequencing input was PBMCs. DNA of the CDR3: TGTGCCAGCAGCTCGCAACAGGGGCGGAGGGACGAGCAGTACTTC. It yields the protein CASSSQQGRRDEQYF. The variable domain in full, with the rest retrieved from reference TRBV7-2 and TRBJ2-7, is GAGVSQSPSNKVTEKGKDVELRCDPISGHTALYWYRQSLGQGLEFLIYFQGNSAPDKSGLPSDRFSAERTGGSVSTLTIQRTQQEDSAVYLCASSSQQGRRDEQYFGPGTRLTVT.